This T cell receptor (beta chain) derives from a study of cytomegalovirus exposure and HLA in healthy donors. Overall study: Samples from HLA-typed donors yielded about 85 million unique TCRs in an early data release.

The CDR3 totals 18 residues. V lost 1 base to trimming and J lost 9 bases, with 25 bases between them. Germline V gene lookup returns CDR1 PRHDT and CDR2 FYEKMQ (reference sequence). To note about this clone: Antigen specificity is unknown.

The study's findings and limits: In a later analysis, across HLA loci, associated TCR counts were highest for DRB1, lowest for HLA-C. Association of 15,000 to 20,000 TCR beta sequences with HLA alleles was found at 0.05 false discovery rate in a later analysis. CMV serostatus alone was available as immune exposure information.

In the PCR, 60 Vbeta and 13 Jbeta primers were used. Assay used: immunoSEQ multiplex PCR; TCRdb lists only in-frame clones, some missing. The data hold under 300,000 clones, with 84% observed a single time. The V gene is TRBV13, the J gene TRBJ2-1, with D perhaps matching TRBD1 (8 bases). The clonotype comes from a woman between 40 and 55 years old in good health and CMV-seropositive. Sequenced material: PBMCs. The chain's CDR3 is CASSLEGGGRQGKAEQFF. The CDR3 nucleotides read TGTGCCAGCAGCTTAGAAGGGGGGGGGAGACAGGGGAAGGCTGAGCAGTTCTTC.